This T cell receptor (beta chain) came from a study of OX40 agonist ivuxolimab in advanced cancers. As for the study in general: Patients in the trial were receiving intravenous ivuxolimab every 2 weeks, at doses of 0.01 to 10 mg/kg. Patients undergoing dose escalation presented with hepatocellular carcinoma, melanoma, renal cell or head and neck cancer.

CDR3 size: 17 residues. Germline values: CDR1 SGHRS, CDR2 YFSETQ. Trimming at V came to 4 bases and at J to 0 bases, leaving 8 bases not matched to a gene. Profiling relied on immunoSEQ multiplex PCR, and the TCRdb table lists in-frame clones only, not all of them. The sample contains some 100,000 clones, approximately 90% of which appear only once. The starting material was CD4+ or CD8+ T cells sorted from blood, obtained in a trial of the OX40 agonist ivuxolimab. The gene calls are TRBV5-1 and TRBJ2-3; 10 bases fit TRBD2. The TCR sequence derives from an adult with an advanced solid tumor such as melanoma, head and neck, liver or kidney cancer. CDR3 DNA sequence: TGCGCCAGCAGCATTGGTTGGGGACTAGCGAGCACAGATACGCAGTATTTT. It yields the protein CASSIGWGLASTDTQYF.